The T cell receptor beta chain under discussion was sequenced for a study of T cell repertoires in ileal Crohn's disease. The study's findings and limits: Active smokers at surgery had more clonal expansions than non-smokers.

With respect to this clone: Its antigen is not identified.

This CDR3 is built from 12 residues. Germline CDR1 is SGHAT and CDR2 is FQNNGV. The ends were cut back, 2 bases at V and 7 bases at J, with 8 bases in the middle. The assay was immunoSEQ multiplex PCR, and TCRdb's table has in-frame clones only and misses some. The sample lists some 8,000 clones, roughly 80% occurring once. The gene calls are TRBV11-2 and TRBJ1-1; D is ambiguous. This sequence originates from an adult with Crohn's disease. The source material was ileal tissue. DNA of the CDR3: TGTGCCAGCAGCTTAAATCTAGTTGAAGCTTTCTTT. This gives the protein CASSLNLVEAFF. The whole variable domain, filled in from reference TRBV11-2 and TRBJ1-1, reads EAGVAQSPRYKIIEKRQSVAFWCNPISGHATLYWYQQILGQGPKLLIQFQNNGVVDDSQLPKDRFSAERLKGVDSTLKIQPAKLEDSAVYLCASSLNLVEAFFGQGTRLTVV.